This T cell receptor (beta chain) was retrieved from a study of early T cells in non-severe SARS-CoV-2 infection. Trimming pared 5 bases from V and 6 bases from J, leaving 14 bases between. Looked up from germline, CDR1 is SGHVS and CDR2 is FNYEAQ. This CDR3 is built from 14 residues. Unique molecular identifiers were added to individual cDNA molecules. TCRdb used MiXCR to reprocess the 5' RACE reads, holding one entry per CDR3 protein. The table has over 60,000 distinct CDR3 sequences, approximately 14% seen once. This clonotype was seen many times. Sequencing input: whole blood. The TCR was taken from an adult who was a healthcare worker with PCR-confirmed SARS-CoV-2 infection or an uninfected control (not recorded which). The chain links TRBV7-6 to TRBJ2-1; the D is unclear. The DNA for the CDR3 is TGTGCCAGCAGCATCGCGCCAGGACCCAATGAGCAGTTCTTC. Residues: CASSIAPGPNEQFF.